Presented here are 6 T cell receptor beta chains from one specimen sequenced in a study of Ad26.COV2.S vaccination and SARS-CoV-2 variants. Treatment described: 19 received Ad26.COV2.S at low or high dose, single or two shots; about 5 received placebo; per-sample allocation not given. At day 63 after the first vaccine or placebo injection, samples were drawn. This table comes from immunoSEQ multiplex PCR, and its TCRdb copy is limited to in-frame clones, with some not included. The sample yields about 350,000 clones, more than 85% seen once. The source was peripheral blood, collected in a trial of Ad26.COV2.S vaccine versus placebo. Receptors originate from a person aged 18-65 years who received the Ad26.COV2.S COVID-19 vaccine or a placebo.

Here the CDR3 DNA reads TGCGCCAGCAGCTTGTCGGCGGGCGAGAACATTCAGTACTTC. It is translated as CASSLSAGENIQYF. V is TRBV5-1 and J is TRBJ2-4; TRBD2 is a possible D gene (5 bases). This CDR3 has 14 amino acids. Trimming stripped 1 base from V and 7 bases from J, with 12 bases between. CDR1 and CDR2 from the germline V gene are SGHRS and YFSETQ.

In DNA form, the CDR3 reads TGTGCCAGCAGTCACCGGGGACAGGGATACAATGAGCAGTTCTTC. It yields the protein CASSHRGQGYNEQFF. The rearrangement uses TRBV6-6 and TRBJ2-1; 9 bases agree with TRBD1. From germline, CDR1 is MNHNY and CDR2 SVGAGI (reference sequence). The CDR3 covers 15 residues. V shed 5 bases, J shed 4 bases, and the junction held 6 bases outside the gene matches.

This clone is a singleton in its sample. The gene calls are TRBV28 and TRBJ2-1, with D perhaps matching TRBD2 (7 bases). V lost 3 bases and J 5 bases, leaving 11 bases between the germline ends. CDR1 is MDHEN and CDR2 is SYDVKM in the germline V gene. This CDR3 comprises 14 residues. The CDR3: CASSLGGANNEQFF. The CDR3 DNA reads TGTGCCAGCAGTTTGGGGGGGGCAAACAATGAGCAGTTCTTC.

V gene TRBV5-4 combines with J gene TRBJ1-4, with a weak D call TRBD1 (6 bases). V lost 4 bases and J 3 bases, leaving 10 bases between the germline ends. Germline CDR1 is SGHNT and CDR2 is YYREEE (reference sequence). CDR3 length: 14 amino acids. The CDR3 bases are TGTGCCAGCAGCCGGGGGGCTGCTAATGAAAAACTGTTTTTT. Residues: CASSRGAANEKLFF.

V is TRBV7-9 and J is TRBJ2-5, with D tentatively TRBD1 or TRBD2 (5 bases each). Trimming stripped 3 bases from V and 5 bases from J, with 16 bases between. Germline values: CDR1 SEHNR, CDR2 FQNEAQ (reference sequence). CDR3 size: 15 residues. CDR3 in DNA: TGTGCCAGCAGCTTGAGGGCAGGGCTGGGGGAGACCCAGTACTTC. This encodes CASSLRAGLGETQYF.

The chain combines TRBV19 with TRBJ1-4, with 10 bases identical to TRBD1. Germline V gene data show CDR1 as LNHDA and CDR2 as SQIVND (reference sequence). The CDR3 runs to 16 residues. V gave up 1 base and J gave up 6 bases; unmatched junction bases: 5. CDR3 bases: TGTGCCAGTAGTATAGTTCCTGGGACAGGGGATGAAAAACTGTTTTTT. Amino acid sequence: CASSIVPGTGDEKLFF.